This TCR beta chain was recovered during a study of vaccination effects on CD4 cells after COVID-19. Expansion with viral peptide pools was applied to antigen-specific CD4+ T cells by the ViraFEST assay prior to sequencing. Cells that had been cultured for 10 days were the source of isolated CD4+ T cells. No vaccinee had earlier SARS-CoV-2 infection, and nucleocapsid antibodies were negative. With 8.5 to 10 ug/ml peptides and 10 IU/ml IL-2, a few million PBMC per well were cultured. V dropped 6 bases and J dropped 5 bases, with 11 bases sitting between them. This CDR3 has 13 residues. Germline V gene lookup returns CDR1 SNHLY and CDR2 FYNNEI. Comment on this clone: What it recognizes is unknown.

Broader study findings: Marked clonal contraction of both clone types appeared late after vaccination. Few convalescent patients were studied, and early post-infection samples were lacking.

Data came from immunoSEQ multiplex PCR; TCRdb stores just in-frame clones and leaves some out. The sample includes tens of thousands of clones, about 72% of them seen just once. J is TRBJ2-1 and V is TRBV2; possible D gene TRBD2, 5 bases. The material was CD4+ T cells from PBMCs cultured with HCoV-NL63 spike peptides, obtained before COVID-19 vaccination. The clonotype originates from a human donor who received a COVID-19 vaccine. CDR3 nucleotide sequence: TGTGCCAGCAGAATGGAGAGGGACAATGAGCAGTTCTTC. Amino acids: CASRMERDNEQFF.